A selection of T cell receptor beta chains follows, all from one sample in a study of blood T cell repertoires in COVID-19. TCRdb's copy holds only in-frame clones and misses some; the assay was immunoSEQ multiplex PCR. This sample yields tens of thousands of clones, of which nearly 95% are seen a single time; roughly 4.5% belongs to the top ten. The source material was peripheral blood. All receptors derive from a man aged 50 or older with active COVID-19. Both conserved end residues are part of each CDR3. The order of the fields is CDR3 protein, CDR3 DNA, J gene, clone size, D gene, V gene, CDR3 length. The D gene is left open where the match is weak. Expanded clones are given a class, and other clones once, few, many or no size at all.

CDR3 protein: CASSRPGGTAYEQYF
CDR3 DNA: TGTGCCAGCAGCCGTCCAGGGGGTACCGCCTACGAGCAGTACTTC
J gene: TRBJ2-7
clone size: -
D gene: TRBD1
V gene: TRBV6-5
CDR3 length: 15

CDR3 protein: CASSQGRNQPQHF
CDR3 DNA: TGTGCCAGCAGCCAGGGGAGAAATCAGCCCCAGCATTTT
J gene: TRBJ1-5
clone size: -
D gene: -
V gene: TRBV27
CDR3 length: 13

CDR3 protein: CASSIAQGYEQYF
CDR3 DNA: TGTGCCAGTAGTATAGCTCAGGGCTACGAGCAGTACTTC
J gene: TRBJ2-7
clone size: -
D gene: -
V gene: TRBV19
CDR3 length: 13

CDR3 protein: CASRGGIGEKLFF
CDR3 DNA: TGTGCCAGCAGAGGGGGCATTGGGGAAAAACTGTTTTTT
J gene: TRBJ1-4
clone size: -
D gene: TRBD1
V gene: TRBV2
CDR3 length: 13

CDR3 protein: CASLKKLRQGLGSDQPQHF
CDR3 DNA: TGTGCCAGCCTCAAAAAACTACGACAGGGTCTTGGCTCGGATCAGCCCCAGCATTTT
J gene: TRBJ1-5
clone size: -
D gene: TRBD1
V gene: TRBV16
CDR3 length: 19

CDR3 protein: CATFYLRSMNTEAFF
CDR3 DNA: TGTGCCACCTTTTATTTGAGGTCCATGAACACTGAAGCTTTCTTT
J gene: TRBJ1-1
clone size: -
D gene: -
V gene: TRBV2
CDR3 length: 15

CDR3 protein: CASSEETDTLGAFF
CDR3 DNA: TGCGCCAGCAGTGAGGAGACAGATACGCTTGGAGCTTTCTTT
J gene: TRBJ1-1
clone size: -
D gene: -
V gene: TRBV10-1
CDR3 length: 14

CDR3 protein: CASSQDTVYYEQYF
CDR3 DNA: TGTGCCAGCAGCCAGGACACGGTATACTACGAGCAGTACTTC
J gene: TRBJ2-7
clone size: -
D gene: -
V gene: TRBV28
CDR3 length: 14

CDR3 protein: CASSHSDYNSPLHF
CDR3 DNA: TGTGCCAGCAGCCACAGCGACTATAATTCACCCCTCCACTTT
J gene: TRBJ1-6
clone size: -
D gene: -
V gene: TRBV3-1/TRBV3-2
CDR3 length: 14

CDR3 protein: CASSEMTGTFNQPQHF
CDR3 DNA: TGTGCCAGCAGTGAAATGACAGGGACCTTCAATCAGCCCCAGCATTTT
J gene: TRBJ1-5
clone size: -
D gene: TRBD1
V gene: TRBV2
CDR3 length: 16

CDR3 protein: CASGRQGLVYEQYF
CDR3 DNA: TGTGCCAGCGGCCGACAGGGGTTGGTCTACGAGCAGTACTTC
J gene: TRBJ2-7
clone size: -
D gene: TRBD1
V gene: TRBV28
CDR3 length: 14

CDR3 protein: CASSLPGQGDPNTGELFF
CDR3 DNA: TGTGCCAGCAGTTTACCTGGGCAGGGGGATCCGAACACCGGGGAGCTGTTTTTT
J gene: TRBJ2-2
clone size: once
D gene: TRBD1
V gene: TRBV27
CDR3 length: 18

CDR3 protein: CASTGTAETQYF
CDR3 DNA: TGTGCCAGCACCGGGACAGCGGAGACCCAGTACTTC
J gene: TRBJ2-5
clone size: -
D gene: TRBD1
V gene: TRBV2
CDR3 length: 12

CDR3 protein: CASRTSGQETQYF
CDR3 DNA: TGTGCCAGTAGGACTAGCGGCCAAGAGACCCAGTACTTC
J gene: TRBJ2-5
clone size: -
D gene: TRBD2
V gene: TRBV19
CDR3 length: 13

CDR3 protein: CATSRDWGRGTGELFF
CDR3 DNA: TGTGCCACCAGCAGAGATTGGGGGCGCGGCACCGGGGAGCTGTTTTTT
J gene: TRBJ2-2
clone size: -
D gene: -
V gene: TRBV15
CDR3 length: 16

CDR3 protein: CASSLEEATRATEQYF
CDR3 DNA: TGTGCCAGCAGCTTGGAGGAGGCCACTAGGGCCACCGAGCAGTACTTC
J gene: TRBJ2-7
clone size: -
D gene: -
V gene: TRBV5-5
CDR3 length: 16

CDR3 protein: CASSPANYGYTF
CDR3 DNA: TGTGCCAGCAGTCCAGCTAACTATGGCTACACCTTC
J gene: TRBJ1-2
clone size: -
D gene: -
V gene: TRBV28
CDR3 length: 12

CDR3 protein: CSVRRTSDEQYF
CDR3 DNA: TGCAGCGTCCGAAGAACCTCGGACGAGCAGTACTTC
J gene: TRBJ2-7
clone size: -
D gene: -
V gene: TRBV29-1
CDR3 length: 12

CDR3 protein: CASSPNQGASEQYF
CDR3 DNA: TGTGCCAGCAGCCCAAATCAGGGGGCCAGCGAGCAGTACTTC
J gene: TRBJ2-7
clone size: -
D gene: TRBD1
V gene: TRBV7-9
CDR3 length: 14

CDR3 protein: CASSPLRQEQFF
CDR3 DNA: TGTGCCAGCAGTCCCCTAAGACAGGAGCAGTTCTTC
J gene: TRBJ2-1
clone size: -
D gene: -
V gene: TRBV28
CDR3 length: 12

CDR3 protein: CASSPMRETGELFF
CDR3 DNA: TGTGCCAGCAGCCCGATGCGGGAAACCGGGGAGCTGTTTTTT
J gene: TRBJ2-2
clone size: -
D gene: -
V gene: TRBV11-3
CDR3 length: 14

CDR3 protein: CASSIRGPKSSYEQYF
CDR3 DNA: TGTGCCAGTAGTATACGAGGGCCGAAGAGCTCCTACGAGCAGTACTTC
J gene: TRBJ2-7
clone size: -
D gene: -
V gene: TRBV19
CDR3 length: 16